In its sample, the clone carrying this T cell receptor (beta chain) was seen a few times. Trimming removed 3 bases from V and 5 bases from J; junction bases left unmatched: 6. The CDR3 sequence is 15 residues long. This sample is drawn from a study of T cells in Graves' hyperthyroidism and ophthalmopathy. Overall study context: Peripheral blood specimens were obtained at initial diagnosis, prior to any treatment.

Regions amplified from RNA transcripts were the TCR beta CDR3 regions. When the TCR CDR3 underwent first-round RT-PCR, the HTBI primer set was used. A single record per CDR3 protein comes from TCRdb applying MiXCR to the multiplex PCR reads. The table includes more than 450,000 distinct CDR3 sequences, about 20% detected once. Criteria for exclusion of patients were uncontrolled infection, other autoimmune disease, pregnancy or lactation. The diagnoses drew upon clinical symptoms, serum thyroxine and TRAb, thyroid ultrasound and orbital computed tomography. The sequenced sample consisted of blood. The chain is built from TRBV12-3 or TRBV12-4 and TRBJ2-1; 8 nucleotides line up with TRBD2. This sequence was found in a man aged 35 to 55 with Graves' ophthalmopathy. CDR3 loop: CASSFRAGGNNEQFF. The CDR3 DNA reads as TGTGCCAGCAGTTTTAGGGCGGGAGGAAACAATGAGCAGTTCTTC.